A selection of T cell receptor beta chains follows, all from one sample in a study of blood T cell repertoires in COVID-19. Some clones are missing from TCRdb's copy, which holds only in-frame ones; the method was immunoSEQ multiplex PCR. The table shows about 130,000 clones, with about four fifths occurring only once. The specimen sequenced was peripheral blood. The receptors here all came from a woman in her sixties or seventies with COVID-19, enrolled during active disease. CDR3s include the opening cysteine and the closing phenylalanine or tryptophan. D genes are given only for firm matches. The listing skips clone size in some rows; elsewhere it reads once, few, many or a size class.

d_gene | abundance | j_gene | v_gene | CDR3aa | CDR3nt
TRBD2 | . | TRBJ2-5 | TRBV9 | CASSLTLAGGETQYF | TGTGCCAGCAGCCTCACATTAGCGGGGGGAGAGACCCAGTACTTC
. | . | TRBJ2-3 | TRBV5-4 | CASSLLGLSTDTQYF | TGTGCCAGCAGCTTGCTTGGACTGAGCACAGATACGCAGTATTTT
. | . | TRBJ1-5 | TRBV15 | CATSRDKGLGQPQHF | TGTGCCACCAGCAGAGATAAGGGGTTAGGTCAGCCCCAGCATTTT
TRBD1 | . | TRBJ2-2 | TRBV9 | CASTGTGGTGELFF | TGTGCCAGCACGGGCACAGGGGGCACCGGGGAGCTGTTTTTT
. | few | TRBJ1-1 | TRBV24-1 | CATRTEMNTEAFF | TGTGCCACCCGGACAGAGATGAACACTGAAGCTTTCTTT
. | . | TRBJ1-1 | TRBV12-1 | CASSLGCHGSGTEAFF | TGTGCCAGCAGCCTTGGTTGCCATGGCTCGGGCACTGAAGCTTTCTTT
TRBD1 | . | TRBJ1-6 | TRBV6-4 | CASTRDPGGSPLHF | TGTGCCAGCACACGTGACCCAGGGGGTTCACCCCTCCACTTT
. | . | TRBJ1-6 | TRBV30 | CAWGGLTLHF | TGTGCCTGGGGGGGACTTACCCTCCACTTT
TRBD1 | . | TRBJ1-5 | TRBV7-2 | CASSSGGYQPQHF | TGTGCCAGCAGCTCAGGGGGTTATCAGCCCCAGCATTTT
TRBD1 | . | TRBJ2-7 | TRBV7-2 | CASSLSGRWGQGSYEQYF | TGTGCCAGCAGCTTAAGTGGTCGTTGGGGACAGGGATCCTACGAGCAGTACTTC
. | . | TRBJ1-1 | TRBV6-5 | CASSTRTENTEAFF | TGTGCCAGCAGTACACGGACAGAGAACACTGAAGCTTTCTTT
TRBD2 | . | TRBJ2-7 | TRBV4-1 | CASSHQGLAVSYEQYF | TGCGCCAGCAGCCACCAGGGACTAGCGGTCTCCTACGAGCAGTACTTC
TRBD1 | . | TRBJ1-6 | TRBV30 | CAWTQQGNSPLHF | TGTGCCTGGACTCAACAGGGGAATTCACCCCTCCACTTT
TRBD2 | few | TRBJ2-7 | TRBV30 | CAWSVSSGAYEQYF | TGTGCCTGGAGTGTATCTAGCGGGGCTTACGAGCAGTACTTC
TRBD1 | . | TRBJ2-3 | TRBV7-9 | CASSLSGGRADTQYF | TGTGCCAGCAGCTTATCAGGGGGCCGAGCAGATACGCAGTATTTT
TRBD1 | once | TRBJ2-1 | TRBV5-6 | CASSLAAGTVEFF | TGTGCCAGCAGCTTGGCCGCCGGGACAGTGGAGTTCTTC
. | . | TRBJ1-6 | TRBV5-5 | CASSLYQDNNSPLHF | TGTGCCAGCAGCCTCTACCAGGATAATAATTCACCCCTCCACTTT
. | . | TRBJ1-6 | TRBV7-2 | CASRLTVSYNSPLHF | TGTGCCAGCAGGTTAACGGTCTCCTATAATTCACCCCTCCACTTT
TRBD2 | . | TRBJ2-3 | TRBV19 | CASTLGLAADTQYF | TGTGCCAGTACCCTTGGACTAGCAGCAGATACGCAGTATTTT
. | . | TRBJ2-1 | TRBV7-2 | CASLPGPYNEQFF | TGTGCCAGCCTTCCCGGTCCCTACAATGAGCAGTTCTTC
. | . | TRBJ1-1 | TRBV18 | CASSPTDTGNTEAFF | TGTGCCAGCTCACCAACGGACACGGGGAACACTGAAGCTTTCTTT
TRBD1 | . | TRBJ2-2 | TRBV5-1 | CASSATGQAGELFF | TGCGCCAGCAGCGCTACCGGACAGGCCGGGGAGCTGTTTTTT
. | . | TRBJ2-7 | TRBV5-1 | CASSLLTGSSYEQYF | TGCGCCAGCAGCTTGCTTACAGGGAGCTCCTACGAGCAGTACTTC
TRBD1 | once | TRBJ1-2 | TRBV7-9 | CASSARQGGGYTF | TGTGCCAGCAGCGCCCGACAGGGTGGTGGCTACACCTTC
. | few | TRBJ1-4 | TRBV6-7 | CASRSWGGAIEKLFF | TGTGCCAGCAGGTCTTGGGGGGGGGCTATTGAAAAACTGTTTTTT
TRBD1 | . | TRBJ2-1 | TRBV12-3/TRBV12-4 | CASSFRGRPGFF | TGTGCCAGCAGTTTCAGGGGGCGCCCGGGGTTCTTC
. | . | TRBJ1-2 | TRBV28 | CASTVLGGGSRGYTF | TGTGCCAGCACCGTACTCGGGGGGGGATCGCGTGGCTACACCTTC
. | . | TRBJ1-3 | TRBV20-1 | CSASLGVRNTIYF | TGCAGTGCTAGTTTAGGGGTTAGAAACACCATATATTTT
. | . | TRBJ1-1 | TRBV14 | CASSQLGFGGAEAFF | TGTGCCAGCAGCCAACTGGGGTTCGGGGGGGCTGAAGCTTTCTTT
TRBD1 | . | TRBJ1-1 | TRBV6-4 | CASSSDSTGVTEAFF | TGTGCCAGCAGTTCCGACTCTACAGGGGTCACTGAAGCTTTCTTT
. | . | TRBJ1-1 | TRBV5-5 | CASSLAGGSTEAFF | TGTGCCAGCAGCTTGGCCGGGGGATCCACTGAAGCTTTCTTT